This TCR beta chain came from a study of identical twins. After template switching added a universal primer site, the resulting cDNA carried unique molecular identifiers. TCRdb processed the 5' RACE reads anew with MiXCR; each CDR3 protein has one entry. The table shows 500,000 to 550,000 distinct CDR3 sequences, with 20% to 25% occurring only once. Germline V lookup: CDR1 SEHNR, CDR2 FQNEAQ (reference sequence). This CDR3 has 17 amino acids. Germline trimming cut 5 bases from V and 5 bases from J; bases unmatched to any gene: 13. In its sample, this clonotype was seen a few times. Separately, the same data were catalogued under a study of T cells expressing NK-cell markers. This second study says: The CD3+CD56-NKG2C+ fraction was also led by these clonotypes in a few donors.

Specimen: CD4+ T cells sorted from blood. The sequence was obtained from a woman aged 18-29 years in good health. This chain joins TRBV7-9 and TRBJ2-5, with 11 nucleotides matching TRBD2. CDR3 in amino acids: CASSARSGRAESETQYF. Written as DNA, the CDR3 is TGTGCCAGCAGCGCGCGTAGCGGGAGGGCCGAGTCGGAGACCCAGTACTTC.